This T cell receptor beta chain was captured in a study of shared clonotypes between healthy human individuals (dated by TCRdb to 2018 to 2021). For the study in its entirety: Two women and a few men aged 18 to 49 years were included in the cohort. Libraries were prepared and TCR repertoires were sequenced by different laboratories using diverse techniques, in order to increase sequencing depth and limit assay-specific biases. Each donor's leukapheresis produced roughly between roughly 0.9 and 8.9 billion PBMCs. To estimate repertoire size and how much clonotypes are shared between individuals, the study performed deep sequencing of blood TCR repertoires from roughly five healthy adults. For each donor, three plates each were used for CD4 naive and CD4 memory, two plates were used for CD8 naive, and one plate was used for CD8 memory. Study-level results and caveats: Only blood was sampled, and tissue TCR repertoires likely differ from those in blood. Clonotypes shared by all four sorted-subset donors showed higher generation probabilities than non-shared clonotypes. Pairwise subsampling indicated that sequencing depth was expected to affect the degree of clonotype sharing among donors. Larger estimated clonotype richness was generally found for naive subsets than for memory subsets. Rarefaction of sorted-subset datasets indicated incomplete sequencing despite the large sequencing depth. About 5% of naive CD4, 3% to 3.5% of naive CD8, around 2.3% of memory CD4, and less than 0.45% of memory CD8 clonotypes were shared across a few donors. Because the study included only a small number of donors, the genetic and exposure-history diversity represented was limited.

CD8 naive samples were obtained by positive selection for CCR7 among CD45RO-negative cells, yielding a CD45RA+CCR7+ population from which TemRA cells were excluded. Donors were healthy HIV-negative adults with no recently reported acute infections or vaccinations. Every donor was a Caucasian adult living in Nashville, Tennessee, USA. Blood was obtained by leukapheresis, after which PBMCs were separated by Ficoll-Histopaque density gradient centrifugation and cryopreserved in liquid nitrogen vapor phase. Analytical flow cytometry was used to check the purity and quantity of each magnetically sorted T cell population. Genomic DNA was isolated from every sorted fraction and measured by UV absorbance on a Nanodrop 2000c. Using the deep immunoSEQ assay, multiplex PCR amplified TCR CDR3 regions from genomic DNA. Genomic DNA extracted from each cell subset was distributed evenly over all wells of several immunoSEQ 96-well plates, and each plate served as one replicate. For sorted subsets, approximately 210 ng of genomic DNA, equivalent to roughly 33,000 T cell genomes, went into each replicate PCR. Purified libraries were quantified with a Qubit 3.0 fluorometer, sized on a Bioanalyzer 2100, and re-quantified with the KAPA Library Quantification kit. A separate single-read 150-cycle Illumina NextSeq 550 flow cell was used to sequence each immunoSEQ 96-well plate. As for the authors' bioinformatics: The immunoSEQ output contained only junctional sequences without quality scores, so filtering could not match that applied to full-length reads. Sequences were annotated with PyIR, a Python wrapper for IgBLAST v1.9, and V/J genes and CDR3 were assigned using IMGT germline references. Any read was removed if the V/J assignment was weak (E-value above 1e-6), the CDR3 was missing, or the read contained stop codons, out-of-frame junctions, or ambiguous translated residues. V3J clonotypes were defined as sequences sharing an identical inferred V gene, J gene, and CDR3 amino acid sequence. To compute the percentage overlap between repertoires, the number of shared unique clonotypes was divided by the size of the smaller repertoire. RTK rarefaction, the Chao1 estimator, and Recon v2.1 estimates of unobserved clonotypes were used to assess repertoire richness. OLGA was used to compute generation probabilities for all TCRbeta clonotypes that the gDNA method yielded from a handful of donors. This is the immuneACCESS table as TCRdb keeps it, with only in-frame sequences that have V and J called. A part of the clones is gone; compared with another copy, unresolved V genes explain less than half, and the rest is unexplained. That table furnishes V, J and clone size, whereas the DNA furnished D and trimming. In this sample the table shows roughly 890,000 clones, more than 85% of which occur a single time. Approximately 25% of the sample goes to the ten largest clones.

A word on this clone: Its antigen specificity is not known. Base qualities are not at hand, and no much larger clone is one base apart.

The sequence was obtained from a man younger than 45 in good health. Material for sequencing was naive CD8+ T cells sorted from blood. Explained via the paper, the cell subset or site label denotes: CD45RA+CCR7+.

The CDR3 has the sequence CASSVEATRGYNEQFF. In nucleotides, the sequence is TGTGCCAGCAGCGTAGAGGCGACTCGGGGGTACAATGAGCAGTTCTTC. The chain is assembled from TRBV9 and TRBJ2-1; possibly the D gene is TRBD2, per 6 matching bases. The CDR3 numbers 16 residues from cysteine through phenylalanine. Solely the CDR3 DNA is kept, with 48 bases framed from the first base. V is reduced by 0 bases and J by 4 bases, leaving a spacing of 14 bases between them. The germline V gene specifies SGDLS as CDR1 and YYNGEE as CDR2.